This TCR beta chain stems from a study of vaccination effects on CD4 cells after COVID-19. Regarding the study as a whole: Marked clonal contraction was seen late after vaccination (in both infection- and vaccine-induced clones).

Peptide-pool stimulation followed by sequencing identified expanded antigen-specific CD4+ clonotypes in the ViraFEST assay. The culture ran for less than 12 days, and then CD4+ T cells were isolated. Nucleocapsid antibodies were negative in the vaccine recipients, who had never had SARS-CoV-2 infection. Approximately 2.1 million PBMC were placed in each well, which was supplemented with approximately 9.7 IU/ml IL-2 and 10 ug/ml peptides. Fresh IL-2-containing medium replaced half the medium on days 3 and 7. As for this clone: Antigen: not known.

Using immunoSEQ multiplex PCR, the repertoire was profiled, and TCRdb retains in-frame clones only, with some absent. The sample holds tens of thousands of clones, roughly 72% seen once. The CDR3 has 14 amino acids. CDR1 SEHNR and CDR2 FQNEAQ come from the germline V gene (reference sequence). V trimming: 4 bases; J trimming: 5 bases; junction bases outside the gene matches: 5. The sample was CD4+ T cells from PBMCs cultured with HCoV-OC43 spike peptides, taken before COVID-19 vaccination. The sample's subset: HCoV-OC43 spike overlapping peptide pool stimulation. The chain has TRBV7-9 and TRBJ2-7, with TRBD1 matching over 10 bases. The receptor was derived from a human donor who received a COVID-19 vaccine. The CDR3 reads CASSSSGTGDEQYV. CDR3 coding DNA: TGTGCCAGCAGCTCGTCCGGGACAGGGGACGAGCAGTACGTC.